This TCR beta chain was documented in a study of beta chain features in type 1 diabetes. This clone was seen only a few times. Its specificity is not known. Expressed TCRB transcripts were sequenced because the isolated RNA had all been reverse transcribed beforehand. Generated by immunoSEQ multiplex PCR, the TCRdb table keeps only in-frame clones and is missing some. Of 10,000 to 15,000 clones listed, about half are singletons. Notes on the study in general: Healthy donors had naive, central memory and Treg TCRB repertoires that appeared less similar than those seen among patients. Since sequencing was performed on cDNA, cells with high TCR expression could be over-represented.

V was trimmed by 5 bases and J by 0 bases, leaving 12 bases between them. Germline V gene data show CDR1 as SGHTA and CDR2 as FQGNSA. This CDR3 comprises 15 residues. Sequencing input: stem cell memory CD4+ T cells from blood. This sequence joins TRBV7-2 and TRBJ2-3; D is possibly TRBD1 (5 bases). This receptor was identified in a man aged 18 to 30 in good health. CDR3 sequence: CASSPRGPSTDTQYF. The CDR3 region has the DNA TGTGCCAGCAGCCCAAGGGGTCCCAGCACAGATACGCAGTATTTT.